The table lists the clone carrying this T cell receptor (beta chain) with a few counts. Its antigen is not known. Semi-nested PCR with Nested Universal Primer A followed constant-region reverse priming of full-length variable regions. A single record per CDR3 protein comes from TCRdb applying MiXCR to the 5' RACE reads. The sample records tens of thousands of distinct CDR3 sequences, approximately 17% being singletons. V was clipped by 6 bases and J by 7 bases, with 19 bases between them. The CDR3 covers 15 residues. Per the germline V gene, CDR1 is SGHRS and CDR2 is YFSETQ. Notes on the study in general: Tumor Tregs overlapped most with tumor, then blood, naive CD4+ cells. Tumor memory CD4+ T cell TCR gene usage clustered with blood and lymph node memory CD4+ cells and lymph node naive CD4+ cells.

CD25-based Treg depletion was applied to purified naive CD4+ T cells. The chain couples TRBV5-1 to TRBJ2-2; D may be TRBD2 (6 bases). Source material: naive CD4+ T cells sorted from a lymph node. Subset of the sample: naive CD4+ T cells, CD4+CD45RA+CD25-. The TCR originated in a female donor with breast cancer. The CDR3 loop reads CASNDPAGTGGELFF. The CDR3 DNA sequence: TGCGCCAGCAACGATCCGGCGGGAACGGGCGGGGAGCTGTTTTTT. Complete variable domain (other parts from reference TRBV5-1 and TRBJ2-2): KAGVTQTPRYLIKTRGQQVTLSCSPISGHRSVSWYQQTPGQGLQFLFEYFSETQRNKGNFPGRFSGRQFSNSRSEMNVSTLELGDSALYLCASNDPAGTGGELFFGEGSRLTVL.